The 31 T cell receptor beta chains below come from one sample, sequenced in a study of graft-versus-host responses after intestinal transplantation (dated by TCRdb to the early 2020s). To prepare the library, the immunoSEQ multiplex PCR assay was applied. In its TCRdb copy, this immuneACCESS table keeps in-frame sequences only and misses some clones. Where compared with another copy, unresolved V genes explain less than half of these, and the others have no known cause. Across this sample there are about 110,000 clones, with just over 90% seen only once. Clones ranked in the top ten supply 0.23% of the sample. Explained via the paper, the time point label denotes: cells obtained before transplantation from donor or recipient. For these TCRs, the target antigens are not known. The sample here was unstimulated CD4+ T cells sorted from spleen or lymph node cells, taken before transplant. These TCRs come from a human donor who was the organ donor for an intestinal transplant.

The genes are TRBV10-3 and TRBJ2-7; D is uncertain. V lost 2 bases and J lost 2, with 7 bases in between. The germline gives CDR1 ENHRY, CDR2 SYGVKD. The CDR3 spans 13 residues. This CDR3 reads CAISERTPYEQYF. CDR3 in DNA: TGTGCCATCAGTGAGCGCACCCCCTACGAGCAGTACTTC.

This chain joins TRBV9 and TRBJ2-7; no clear D gene. Germline assignment: CDR1 SGDLS and CDR2 YYNGEE. The V end was cut by 7 bases, the J end by 3 bases, with 8 bases between. The CDR3 is 11 residues long. The CDR3 spells CASASFYEQYF. The CDR3 DNA sequence: TGTGCCAGCGCTTCTTTCTACGAGCAGTACTTC.

This chain joins TRBV28 and TRBJ1-4; 10 nucleotides agree with TRBD1. The length of the CDR3 is 15 residues. V was clipped by 5 bases and J by 8 bases; unmatched bases: 8. Germline lookup yields CDR1 MDHEN and CDR2 SYDVKM. This chain's CDR3 is CASSRRTGGGEKLFF. CDR3 nucleotide sequence: TGTGCCAGCAGTCGACGGACAGGGGGTGGGGAAAAACTGTTTTTT.

The chain joins TRBV5-1 to TRBJ1-1; weak D call: TRBD1 (6 bases). This CDR3 comprises 15 residues. With 4 bases removed from V and 0 bases from J, the gap between germline ends came to 13 bases. CDR1 is SGHRS and CDR2 is YFSETQ in the germline V gene. DNA of the CDR3: TGCGCCAGCAGCACAGGACAGTCGATGAACACTGAAGCTTTCTTT. Its protein product is CASSTGQSMNTEAFF.

J is TRBJ2-1 and V is TRBV5-6; 7 nucleotides match TRBD1. This CDR3 comprises 15 residues. After removal of 0 bases from V and 9 bases from J, the junction contained 9 bases not matched to a gene. From germline, CDR1 is SGHDT and CDR2 YYEEEE. DNA of the CDR3: TGTGCCAGCAGCTTGGACAGGGGAATTAACGGTGAGCAGTTCTTC. Translating it yields CASSLDRGINGEQFF. The full variable domain, its missing parts supplied by reference TRBV5-6 and TRBJ2-1, is DAGVTQSPTHLIKTRGQQVTLRCSPKSGHDTVSWYQQALGQGPQFIFQYYEEEERQRGNFPDRFSGHQFPNYSSELNVNALLLGDSALYLCASSLDRGINGEQFFGPGTRLTVL.

The V call is TRBV5-5, the J call TRBJ1-5; 8 bases are shared with TRBD1. The germline V gene has CDR1 SGHKS and CDR2 YYEKEE (reference sequence). V shed 5 bases and J 6 bases; nucleotides not matched to a gene: 10. CDR3 length: 15 residues. The CDR3 loop is CASSNRQGLGQPQHF. The CDR3 nucleotides read TGTGCCAGCAGTAACCGACAGGGGCTAGGTCAGCCCCAGCATTTT.

The count of this clone is one. This chain joins TRBV5-4 and TRBJ1-1, with D possibly matching TRBD1 (6 bases). The CDR3 consists of 13 residues. Germline V CDR1 and CDR2: SGHNT, YYREEE (reference sequence). V lost 2 bases and J lost 6, with 11 bases in between. The CDR3 DNA follows: TGTGCCAGCAGCTTCCTACAGGGCCCTGAAGCTTTCTTT. Its protein product is CASSFLQGPEAFF. Full variable domain (remainder filled in from reference TRBV5-4 and TRBJ1-1): ETGVTQSPTHLIKTRGQQVTLRCSSQSGHNTVSWYQQALGQGPQFIFQYYREEENGRGNFPPRFSGLQFPNYSSELNVNALELDDSALYLCASSFLQGPEAFFGQGTRLTVV.

The V and J genes are TRBV5-1 and TRBJ1-5; 12 bases are shared with TRBD1. In germline, CDR1 is SGHRS, CDR2 YFSETQ. The CDR3 runs 15 residues. Germline trimming cut 6 bases from V and 7 bases from J; bases unmatched to any gene: 8. The CDR3 loop reads CASNNGTGGRQPQHF. In DNA form, the CDR3 reads TGCGCCAGCAACAACGGGACAGGGGGCAGGCAGCCCCAGCATTTT.

The chain recombines TRBV29-1 with TRBJ1-2, with D possibly being TRBD1 (6 bases). Deletions cut 6 bases from V and 4 bases from J, with 21 bases between. Germline CDR1 SQVTM, CDR2 ANQGSEA. The CDR3 runs to 15 residues. The DNA of the CDR3 is TGCAGCGTCCCCGGTTGGGTGGGGGCCCCCTATGGCTACACCTTC. Protein product: CSVPGWVGAPYGYTF. The full variable domain, in which reference TRBV29-1 and TRBJ1-2 provide the parts outside the CDR3, is SAVISQKPSRDICQRGTSLTIQCQVDSQVTMMFWYRQQPGQSLTLIATANQGSEATYESGFVIDKFPISRPNLTFSTLTVSNMSPEDSSIYLCSVPGWVGAPYGYTFGSGTRLTVV.

The chain recombines TRBV6-8 with TRBJ1-5; TRBD1 agrees at 7 bases. Germline trimming cut 4 bases from V and 5 bases from J; bases unmatched to any gene: 2. CDR1 is MNHGY, CDR2 SAAAGT, per germline. CDR3 length: 13 amino acids. The CDR3, as DNA: TGTGCCAGCAGTTGGGACAGAGATCAGCCCCAGCATTTT. This translates into CASSWDRDQPQHF.

The rearrangement uses TRBV6-5 and TRBJ1-4; D is perhaps TRBD1 (5 bases). The CDR3 consists of 16 residues. From germline, CDR1 is MNHEY and CDR2 SVGAGI. V lost 0 bases and J 8 bases, leaving 16 bases between the germline ends. The CDR3 sequence is CASSYSSQDHDEKLFF. CDR3 sequence (DNA): TGTGCCAGCAGTTACTCCTCACAGGACCATGACGAAAAACTGTTTTTT.

V and J are TRBV9 and TRBJ2-2; the match to TRBD2 covers 11 bases. The germline V gene encodes CDR1 SGDLS and CDR2 YYNGEE. The CDR3 runs 15 residues. Trimming at V came to 4 bases and at J to 5 bases, leaving 4 bases not matched to a gene. CDR3 residues: CASSSSGRGTGELFF. CDR3 bases: TGTGCCAGCAGCAGTAGCGGGAGGGGTACCGGGGAGCTGTTTTTT. The full variable domain, in which reference TRBV9 and TRBJ2-2 provide the parts outside the CDR3, is DSGVTQTPKHLITATGQRVTLRCSPRSGDLSVYWYQQSLDQGLQFLIQYYNGEERAKGNILERFSAQQFPDLHSELNLSSLELGDSALYFCASSSSGRGTGELFFGEGSRLTVL.

The V and J genes are TRBV11-2 and TRBJ2-1, with D tentatively TRBD2 (6 bases). CDR1 is SGHAT, CDR2 FQNNGV, per germline. The V and J ends lost 5 bases and 15 bases respectively, with 17 bases between them. CDR3 length: 12 residues. CDR3 coding DNA: TGTGCCAGCAGCCGCCCCGGGAGTGGGGGGTTCTTC. Amino acids: CASSRPGSGGFF.

The chain combines TRBV29-1 with TRBJ1-4, with D perhaps TRBD1 (5 bases). CDR3 length: 13 residues. Germline V gene lookup returns CDR1 SQVTM and CDR2 ANQGSEA. The V end was cut by 7 bases, the J end by 7 bases, with 16 bases between. The CDR3 DNA reads as TGCAGCGCTCGACAGAGCTCGGGTGAAAAACTGTTTTTT. Encoded protein: CSARQSSGEKLFF.

The rearrangement uses TRBV7-2 and TRBJ1-3; D possibly corresponds to TRBD1 (6 bases). Germline CDR1 is SGHTA and CDR2 is FQGNSA. The germline V and J ends were trimmed by 6 bases and 3 bases, with 21 bases remaining between them. The CDR3 length is 17 residues. The CDR3 loop is CASRTGTPVKGGNTIYF. The CDR3 nucleotides are TGTGCCAGCAGAACAGGGACACCCGTCAAAGGTGGAAACACCATATATTTT.

The chain joins TRBV9 to TRBJ2-3, with 9 nucleotides matching TRBD2. The J segment lost 0 bases and the V segment lost 3 bases, leaving 8 bases of the junction unmatched. The CDR3 runs to 17 residues. Germline V gene data show CDR1 as SGDLS and CDR2 as YYNGEE. The DNA of the CDR3 is TGTGCCAGCAGCGCCCTACTAGCGGGCGTTAGCACAGATACGCAGTATTTT. Encoded protein: CASSALLAGVSTDTQYF. The full variable domain, in which reference TRBV9 and TRBJ2-3 provide the parts outside the CDR3, is DSGVTQTPKHLITATGQRVTLRCSPRSGDLSVYWYQQSLDQGLQFLIQYYNGEERAKGNILERFSAQQFPDLHSELNLSSLELGDSALYFCASSALLAGVSTDTQYFGPGTRLTVL.

V is TRBV10-3 and J is TRBJ2-5, with TRBD1 matching over 8 bases. Germline loops: CDR1 ENHRY, CDR2 SYGVKD. The trim removed 7 bases at V and 2 bases at J, leaving 3 bases unmatched. The CDR3 loop spans 13 amino acids. CDR3 amino acids: CAITQGAQETQYF. In DNA, the CDR3 is TGTGCCATCACGCAGGGGGCTCAAGAGACCCAGTACTTC.

J is TRBJ2-3 and V is TRBV18; D is unresolved. The germline V gene encodes CDR1 KGHSH and CDR2 LQKENI. V was shortened by 2 bases and J by 0 bases, with 9 bases between the two germline ends. CDR3 size: 15 residues. CDR3: CASSPSRGSTDTQYF. In DNA form, the CDR3 reads TGTGCCAGCTCACCATCCCGCGGTAGCACAGATACGCAGTATTTT.

On this clone: In the same sample, other DNA sequences code for this CDR3. The chain recombines TRBV5-1 with TRBJ2-6; 7 bases fit TRBD1. The CDR3 totals 16 residues. In germline, CDR1 is SGHRS, CDR2 YFSETQ. The junction had 2 bases not matched to a gene; V was cut back by 0 bases and J by 2 bases. The CDR3 sequence: CASSLAQGAGANVLTF. The CDR3 nucleotides read TGCGCCAGCAGCTTGGCGCAGGGGGCTGGGGCCAACGTCCTGACTTTC.

V gene TRBV19 combines with J gene TRBJ2-7, with TRBD2 identical over 7 bases. In germline, CDR1 is LNHDA, CDR2 SQIVND (reference sequence). Trimming took 4 bases from V and 3 from J; bases not matched to a gene: 9. The CDR3 is 15 residues long. DNA of the CDR3: TGTGCCAGTAGTAAGCTAGCGGAGGAAGTCTACGAGCAGTACTTC. This codes for CASSKLAEEVYEQYF.

The chain uses TRBV5-4 and TRBJ1-4; TRBD1 agrees at 10 bases. The CDR3 totals 19 residues. The V and J ends lost 5 bases and 8 bases, in that order; junction bases with no gene match: 21. Germline CDR1 and CDR2: SGHNT and YYREEE (reference sequence). The CDR3 DNA is TGTGCCAGCAGTTTGTTTTCCGGGACAGGGGTTCGGGTCGGCGAAAAACTGTTTTTT. Its translation: CASSLFSGTGVRVGEKLFF.

This chain uses TRBV7-2 with TRBJ1-2; 7 positions agree with TRBD1. This CDR3 contains 15 residues. The V segment lost 5 bases and the J segment 4 bases; nucleotides outside the gene matches: 10. In germline, CDR1 is SGHTA, CDR2 FQGNSA. The CDR3 coding sequence is TGTGCCAGCAGCGCAAGGACAGGAGGCGTCTATGGCTACACCTTC. Its protein product is CASSARTGGVYGYTF.

This clone was seen once. V gene TRBV9 combines with J gene TRBJ1-4; D may be TRBD1 (6 bases). This CDR3 has 15 amino acids. The germline gives CDR1 SGDLS, CDR2 YYNGEE. The V end was cut by 3 bases, the J end by 12 bases, with 21 bases between. CDR3: CASSDKQGGEGELFF. As DNA, the CDR3 is TGTGCCAGCAGCGATAAACAGGGTGGTGAGGGGGAACTGTTTTTT.

This clone has a single count. The rearrangement uses TRBV6-1 and TRBJ1-2; 7 nucleotides align to TRBD1. The CDR3 loop spans 13 amino acids. Germline assignment: CDR1 MNHNS and CDR2 SASEGT. V dropped 4 bases and J dropped 7; count of bases not matched to a gene: 6. This CDR3 is CASSADRDSGYTF. CDR3 DNA: TGTGCCAGCAGTGCCGACAGGGATAGTGGCTACACCTTC.

The V gene is TRBV7-9, the J gene TRBJ2-1; 7 bases align to TRBD2. CDR1 SEHNR and CDR2 FQNEAQ come from the germline V gene (reference sequence). This CDR3 comprises 15 residues. Trimming at V came to 2 bases and at J to 0 bases, leaving 1 base not matched to a gene. The CDR3 DNA is TGTGCCAGCAGCTTAATAGCGGGCTCCTACAATGAGCAGTTCTTC. Protein product: CASSLIAGSYNEQFF.

J is TRBJ2-3 and V is TRBV19; no firm D call. Germline V gene data show CDR1 as LNHDA and CDR2 as SQIVND (reference sequence). The CDR3 totals 12 residues. Between the trimmed V and J ends, which lost 4 bases and 1 base, there was a span of 3 bases. CDR3 loop: CASSTRTDTQYF. In nucleotides, the CDR3 is TGTGCCAGTAGTACCCGCACAGATACGCAGTATTTT.

V and J are TRBV19 and TRBJ1-5, with D perhaps matching TRBD1 (6 bases). In germline, CDR1 is LNHDA, CDR2 SQIVND (reference sequence). The CDR3 runs to 14 residues. Between the trimmed V and J ends, which lost 0 bases and 7 bases, there was a span of 10 bases. The CDR3 here is CASSIEGGTQPQHF. The CDR3 region has the DNA TGTGCCAGTAGTATAGAGGGGGGGACACAGCCCCAGCATTTT.

There are a few counts of this clone. The chain carries TRBV6-5 and TRBJ2-2; D possibly corresponds to TRBD2 (6 bases). Deletions cut 6 bases from V and 5 bases from J, with 13 bases between. The CDR3 runs 14 residues. Per germline, CDR1 MNHEY and CDR2 SVGAGI. CDR3 sequence (DNA): TGTGCCAGCAGGACGGAGGGGTGGACCGGGGAGCTGTTTTTT. Its protein is CASRTEGWTGELFF.

The genes are TRBV19 and TRBJ2-2; 8 nucleotides match TRBD1. The germline CDR1 and CDR2 sequences are LNHDA and SQIVND (reference sequence). The V and J ends lost 7 bases and 1 base, in that order; junction bases with no gene match: 5. The CDR3 is made up of 15 amino acids. The CDR3: CASTKQGVNTGELFF. The CDR3, as DNA: TGTGCCAGTACCAAACAGGGGGTGAACACCGGGGAGCTGTTTTTT.

The chain joins TRBV18 to TRBJ1-2; D ambiguous. V was pared by 2 bases and J by 3 bases, with 13 bases between. The CDR3 is 15 amino acids. The germline gives CDR1 KGHSH, CDR2 LQKENI. CDR3 sequence: CASSPFGRADYGYTF. DNA of the CDR3: TGTGCCAGCTCACCATTCGGGAGGGCGGACTATGGCTACACCTTC.

The CDR3 sequence: CASSVGAGGLNTGELFF. The CDR3 DNA is TGTGCCAGCAGCGTAGGAGCGGGGGGGCTCAACACCGGGGAGCTGTTTTTT. The rearrangement links TRBV9 to TRBJ2-2, with 10 bases matching TRBD2. The CDR3 has 17 residues. CDR1 is SGDLS, CDR2 YYNGEE, per germline. J lost 2 bases, V lost 0 bases, and 4 bases had no gene match.